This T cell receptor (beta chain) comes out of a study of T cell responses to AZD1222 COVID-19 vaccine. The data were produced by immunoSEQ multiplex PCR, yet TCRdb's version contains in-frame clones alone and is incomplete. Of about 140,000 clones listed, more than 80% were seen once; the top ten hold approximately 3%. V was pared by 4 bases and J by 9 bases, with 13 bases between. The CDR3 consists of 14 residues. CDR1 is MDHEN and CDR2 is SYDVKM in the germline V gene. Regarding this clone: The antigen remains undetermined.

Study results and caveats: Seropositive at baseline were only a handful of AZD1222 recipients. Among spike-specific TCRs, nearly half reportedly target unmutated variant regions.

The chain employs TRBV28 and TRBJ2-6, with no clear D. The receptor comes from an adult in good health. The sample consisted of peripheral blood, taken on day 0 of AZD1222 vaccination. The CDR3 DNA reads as TGTGCCAGCAGTTCCCCGACGCCAGGCAACGTCCTGACTTTC. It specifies CASSSPTPGNVLTF. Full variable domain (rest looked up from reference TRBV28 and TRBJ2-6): DVKVTQSSRYLVKRTGEKVFLECVQDMDHENMFWYRQDPGLGLRLIYFSYDVKMKEKGDIPEGYSVSREKKERFSLILESASTNQTSMYLCASSSPTPGNVLTFGAGSRLTVL.